These 8 T cell receptor beta chains share one sample of origin, sequenced in a study. TCRdb re-derived calls from the RT-PCR reads in MiXCR, one entry per CDR3 protein. In the table there are 650,000 to 800,000 distinct CDR3 sequences, approximately 15% of which are singletons. The sample was memory CD4+ T cells from blood. The origin of the receptors is a female donor in good health, serving as a healthy control.

This clonotype came up a few times. The chain recombines TRBV20-1 with TRBJ1-1; no definite D call. The CDR3 is 17 residues long. Germline V gives CDR1 DFQATT, CDR2 SNEGSKA (reference sequence). With 2 bases removed from V and 2 bases from J, the gap between germline ends came to 21 bases. CDR3 DNA sequence: TGCAGTGCTAGACCCCTAGGAGACTCGGGCAGAAACACTGAAGCTTTCTTT. Its translation is CSARPLGDSGRNTEAFF.

This clonotype was seen a handful of times. This chain links TRBV15 with TRBJ2-2; the D gene is possibly TRBD2 (5 bases). V lost 1 base to trimming and J lost 3 bases, with 12 bases between them. The CDR3 extends over 16 amino acids. Germline loops: CDR1 LNHNV, CDR2 YYDKDF (reference sequence). CDR3 nucleotides: TGTGCCACCAGCAGAGTGGACTTGGGTTACACCGGGGAGCTGTTTTTT. Residues: CATSRVDLGYTGELFF.

This clonotype was counted between two and nine times. The chain couples TRBV27 to TRBJ2-3; tentatively, D is TRBD1 or TRBD2 (5 bases each). V was clipped by 5 bases and J by 0 bases, with 12 bases between them. Germline V gene lookup returns CDR1 MNHEY and CDR2 SMNVEV (reference sequence). The CDR3 is made up of 15 amino acids. DNA for the CDR3: TGTGCCAGCAGTCAGGGAGTCGGGAGCACAGATACGCAGTATTTT. Translation gives CASSQGVGSTDTQYF.

This clonotype appeared many times. One junction end does not reproduce the germline sequence, and a read error may be involved. The chain carries TRBV5-1 and TRBJ2-5; D not resolved. Germline V gene lookup returns CDR1 SGHRS and CDR2 YFSETQ. This CDR3 is built from 11 residues. DNA of the CDR3: TGTGCCAGCAGTCAACAAGAGACCCAGTACTTC. Amino acids: CASSQQETQYF.

The rearrangement joins TRBV5-1 to TRBJ2-7, with D perhaps TRBD1 or TRBD2 (6 bases each). V dropped 0 bases and J dropped 5 bases, with 24 bases sitting between them. Germline V gene sequence: CDR1 SGHRS, CDR2 YFSETQ. The CDR3 is made up of 18 amino acids. CDR3 nucleotide sequence: TGCGCCAGCAGCTTGGCGAGGGGGACTCCAGAAAAAGAAAACGAGCAGTACTTC. This sequence encodes CASSLARGTPEKENEQYF. The full variable domain, in which reference TRBV5-1 and TRBJ2-7 provide the parts outside the CDR3, is KAGVTQTPRYLIKTRGQQVTLSCSPISGHRSVSWYQQTPGQGLQFLFEYFSETQRNKGNFPGRFSGRQFSNSRSEMNVSTLELGDSALYLCASSLARGTPEKENEQYFGPGTRLTVT.

In this sample, this clonotype turned up many times. This chain joins TRBV4-2 and TRBJ2-7, with D maybe TRBD2 (5 bases). The ends were cut back, 4 bases at V and 5 bases at J, with 12 bases in the middle. CDR3 length equals 13 residues. Germline values: CDR1 LGHNA, CDR2 YNFKEQ. CDR3 nucleotide sequence: TGTGCCAGCAGCCGCAGGAAGGAGGACGAGCAGTACTTC. Translated: CASSRRKEDEQYF.

The chain joins TRBV11-1 to TRBJ2-1; a weak D match, TRBD1 (6 bases). The CDR3 has 12 amino acids. Germline V lookup: CDR1 SGHAT, CDR2 FQDESV (reference sequence). V gave up 3 bases and J gave up 8 bases, with 8 bases separating them. CDR3 nucleotides: TGTGCCAGCAGCTTCCACAGGGATGAGCAGTTCTTC. It specifies CASSFHRDEQFF.

This clonotype has ten or more counts. The chain joins TRBV5-1 to TRBJ2-1; no reliable D call. The CDR3 covers 16 residues. V lost 1 base and J 5 bases, leaving 16 bases between the germline ends. Germline-derived CDR1 and CDR2 are SGHRS and YFSETQ. The CDR3 DNA sequence: TGCGCCAGCAGCTTGTCGGCCTATTCGGCCAACAATGAGCAGTTCTTC. It is translated as CASSLSAYSANNEQFF. The whole variable domain, filled in from reference TRBV5-1 and TRBJ2-1, reads KAGVTQTPRYLIKTRGQQVTLSCSPISGHRSVSWYQQTPGQGLQFLFEYFSETQRNKGNFPGRFSGRQFSNSRSEMNVSTLELGDSALYLCASSLSAYSANNEQFFGPGTRLTVL.